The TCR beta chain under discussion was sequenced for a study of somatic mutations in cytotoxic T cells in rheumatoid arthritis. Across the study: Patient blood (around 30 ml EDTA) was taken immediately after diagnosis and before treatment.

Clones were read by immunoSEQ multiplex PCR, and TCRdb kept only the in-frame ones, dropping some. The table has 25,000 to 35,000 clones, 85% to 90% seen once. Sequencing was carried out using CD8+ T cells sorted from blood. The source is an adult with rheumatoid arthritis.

The CDR3 region is CASGFWGVGYGYTF. DNA of the CDR3: TGCGCCAGCGGCTTTTGGGGTGTCGGCTATGGCTACACCTTC. The rearrangement uses TRBV23-1 and TRBJ1-2; D is unresolved. TRBV23-1 is labeled an ORF, and its function is uncertain. Trimming cost V 8 bases and J 4 bases, with 17 bases left between them. The CDR3 extends over 14 amino acids.